The 19 T cell receptor beta chains in this list originate from one sample, sequenced in a study of tumor-infiltrating lymphocytes in primary liver carcinoma. Using a constant-region primer together with ProtoScript II reverse transcriptase, TCR beta cDNA was made from about 500 ng of total RNA. TCR beta libraries came from three nested multiplex PCR rounds using slightly modified ARM-PCR. PCR rounds one and two used TRBV1-TRBV30 forward primers with a C-beta reverse primer for roughly 10 cycles each. TCRdb processed the multiplex PCR reads anew with MiXCR; each CDR3 protein has one entry. The sample carries about 96,000 distinct CDR3 sequences, around 70% recorded once. DNA and RNA were both co-extracted from 20-30 mg of bulk tissue that had not been sorted. Sequencing was performed on tumor-adjacent normal liver tissue. The receptor set was obtained from a man aged 35-49 years with primary liver carcinoma and hepatitis B virus infection.

This clonotype was counted between two and nine times. The chain has TRBV4-3 and TRBJ2-7; 11 nucleotides agree with TRBD1. CDR1 and CDR2 from the germline V gene are LGHNA and YSLEER. Germline trimming cut 4 bases from V and 7 bases from J; bases unmatched to any gene: 3. The CDR3 runs 13 residues. CDR3 region: CASSRDRGSEQYF. The CDR3 coding sequence is TGCGCCAGCAGCCGGGACAGGGGGAGTGAGCAGTACTTC.

This clonotype has only one observation. V is TRBV28 and J is TRBJ2-2, with D possibly being TRBD1 (5 bases). With 7 bases removed from V and 1 base from J, the gap between germline ends came to 13 bases. The CDR3 extends over 15 amino acids. Germline V gene sequence: CDR1 MDHEN, CDR2 SYDVKM. CDR3 sequence: CASIPGHENTGELFF. The CDR3 DNA reads as TGTGCCAGCATCCCCGGACATGAGAACACCGGGGAGCTGTTTTTT.

This clonotype was counted between two and nine times. A much larger clone sits a single nucleotide away, making a read error possible. This sequence joins TRBV29-1 and TRBJ2-1, with 7 nucleotides matching TRBD2. This CDR3 is built from 14 residues. After removal of 7 bases from V and 2 bases from J, the junction contained 8 bases not matched to a gene. Germline V gives CDR1 SQVTM, CDR2 ANQGSEA. CDR3 DNA: TGCAGCGCCGACCGGGAGGACCCCTACAATGAGCAGTTCTTC. It translates to CSADREDPYNEQFF.

Details on this clonotype: At one end the junction does not follow the germline gene, possibly because of a read error. This chain connects TRBV6-6 to TRBJ2-7; D is ambiguous. The CDR3 is 13 amino acids. Germline lookup yields CDR1 MNHNY and CDR2 SVGAGI (reference sequence). The CDR3 DNA follows: TGTGCCAGCAGTTACTCCCGGACCTTCGAGCAGTACTTT. Protein sequence: CASSYSRTFEQYF.

In the case of this clonotype: At one of its ends the junction is not consistent with the germline gene, which may arise from a read error. The genes are TRBV6-5 and TRBJ2-7; possibly TRBD1 or TRBD2 for D (5 bases each). This CDR3 has 14 residues. Per the germline V gene, CDR1 is MNHEY and CDR2 is SVGAGI. The CDR3 DNA is TGCGCCAGCAGTTACGGCCGGGGACCCTACGAGCAGTACTTC. Protein product: CASSYGRGPYEQYF.

CDR3 loop: CASSHTGVAPPNTGELFF. CDR3 bases: TGTGCCAGCAGCCATACTGGAGTGGCACCCCCGAACACCGGGGAGCTGTTTTTT. The V call is TRBV11-2, the J call TRBJ2-2; D not resolved. Germline V CDR1 and CDR2: SGHAT, FQNNGV. Between the trimmed V and J ends, which lost 5 bases and 0 bases, there was a span of 19 bases. The CDR3 runs 18 residues.

V and J are TRBV11-2 and TRBJ2-3; 7 bases align to TRBD2. The CDR3 consists of 20 residues. CDR1 SGHAT and CDR2 FQNNGV come from the germline V gene. V shed 5 bases and J 4 bases; nucleotides not matched to a gene: 24. The CDR3 sequence: CASSTLQIASGRARSDTQYF. The CDR3 nucleotides read TGTGCCAGCAGCACCCTACAAATCGCAAGTGGGAGGGCCCGGTCAGATACGCAGTATTTT.

This clonotype showed up just once. This chain's CDR3 is CVSSPSAGQDEQYF. The CDR3 DNA is TGTGTCAGTAGTCCCTCCGCTGGGCAAGACGAGCAGTACTTC. The chain has TRBV6-1 and TRBJ2-7; D gene uncertain. Germline assignment: CDR1 MNHNS and CDR2 SASEGT. The CDR3 is 14 amino acids.

A note on this clonotype: One end of the junction does not line up with germline, which may come from a read error. The chain employs TRBV5-1 and TRBJ2-1; possibly TRBD2 for D (7 bases). The germline gives CDR1 SGHRS, CDR2 YFSETQ. This CDR3 is 15 amino acids long. This chain's CDR3 is CISSMGGPAYNEQFF. The CDR3 DNA reads TGCATCAGCAGCATGGGGGGGCCGGCCTATAATGAGCAGTTCTTC.

The CDR3 sequence: CASSYRTDSYEQYF. The DNA of the CDR3 is TGTGCCAGCAGTTACCGGACAGACTCCTACGAGCAGTACTTC. The chain joins TRBV6-5 to TRBJ2-7, with D tentatively TRBD1 (6 bases). In germline, CDR1 is MNHEY, CDR2 SVGAGI. The CDR3 spans 14 residues. V gave up 2 bases and J gave up 0 bases, with 8 bases separating them.

For this clonotype: The conserved closing phenylalanine or tryptophan is absent in this CDR3, likely reflecting a read error. The V call is TRBV6-1, the J call TRBJ1-5; weak D call: TRBD1 (6 bases). CDR1 and CDR2 from the germline V gene are MNHNS and SASEGT. Trimming removed 10 bases from V and 3 bases from J, with 13 bases in between. The length of the CDR3 is 13 residues. CDR3 DNA sequence: TGTGCCACCCGGACAGCTTTCAATCAGCCCCAGCATTAT. This encodes CATRTAFNQPQHY.

A word on this clonotype: At one boundary the junction diverges from the germline segment, which might be a read error. V usage is TRBV11-1 and J usage is TRBJ2-1, with no clear D. The CDR3 sequence is 11 residues long. Germline values: CDR1 SGHAT, CDR2 FQDESV (reference sequence). CDR3 nucleotides: TGTGTCAGCAGCTTTTCCAATGAGCCGTTCTTC. This codes for CVSSFSNEPFF.

In regard to this clonotype: This could be a read error, since a much larger clone is one nucleotide away. This chain uses TRBV5-6 with TRBJ1-4; D gene unclear. The V end was cut by 4 bases, the J end by 3 bases, with 13 bases between. The CDR3 length is 15 residues. Germline V lookup: CDR1 SGHDT, CDR2 YYEEEE. The CDR3 DNA is TGTGCCAGCAGCGTGGCCCGGACGGCTAATGAAAAACTGTTTTTT. Translating gives CASSVARTANEKLFF. The variable domain in full, completed from reference TRBV5-6 and TRBJ1-4, reads DAGVTQSPTHLIKTRGQQVTLRCSPKSGHDTVSWYQQALGQGPQFIFQYYEEEERQRGNFPDRFSGHQFPNYSSELNVNALLLGDSALYLCASSVARTANEKLFFGSGTQLSVL.

Comment on this clonotype: A much larger clone lies a single base off, so this may be a read error. V is TRBV29-1 and J is TRBJ2-1, with 8 bases that match TRBD2. This CDR3 region has 15 residues. Germline trimming cut 3 bases from V and 14 bases from J; bases unmatched to any gene: 18. Per germline, CDR1 SQVTM and CDR2 ANQGSEA. This chain's CDR3 is CSVDLIQTSEKEKFF. CDR3 sequence (DNA): TGCAGCGTTGATTTGATCCAGACTAGCGAGAAGGAAAAGTTCTTC.

The V and J genes are TRBV24-1 and TRBJ2-7; TRBD2 agrees at 7 bases. The germline V gene has CDR1 KGHDR and CDR2 SFDVKD. CDR3 size: 16 residues. With V trimmed by 3 bases and J by 9 bases, 16 bases remained unmatched. The CDR3 coding sequence is TGTGCCACCAGTGATCCGCACTCGGGCGGGAGCGACGTGCAGTACTTC. Protein sequence: CATSDPHSGGSDVQYF.

Worth noting for this clonotype: This may be a read error, as it is one base from a much larger clone. The V call is TRBV5-1, the J call TRBJ2-3; TRBD2 matches at 11 bases. Germline CDR1 is SGHRS and CDR2 is YFSETQ. The V segment lost 0 bases and the J segment 2 bases; nucleotides outside the gene matches: 2. The CDR3 loop spans 16 amino acids. Here the CDR3 reads CASSLELAGATDTQYF. The CDR3 DNA reads as TGCGCCAGCAGCTTGGAACTAGCGGGAGCCACAGATACGCAGTATTTT.

The chain has TRBV11-2 and TRBJ1-2, with no clear D. Germline V gene data show CDR1 as SGHAT and CDR2 as FQNNGV. The CDR3 totals 15 residues. The CDR3 sequence is CVRSLEAAENYGYTF. The CDR3 DNA reads as TGTGTCAGAAGCTTAGAGGCAGCCGAAAACTATGGCTACACCTTC.

On this clonotype: Just one base apart from a much larger clone, this may be a read error. The V gene is TRBV5-8, the J gene TRBJ1-1, with unresolved D. Germline CDR1 SGHTS, CDR2 YDEGEE. The CDR3 loop spans 15 amino acids. This CDR3 is CANSASWLMNTEAFF. In nucleotides, the CDR3 is TGTGCCAACAGCGCCTCCTGGTTAATGAACACTGAAGCTTTCTTT.

As for this clonotype: This clone may be a read error of a much larger clone one base away. The chain uses TRBV5-6 and TRBJ2-6; D is possibly TRBD1 or TRBD2 (6 bases each). Looked up from germline, CDR1 is SGHDT and CDR2 is YYEEEE. V lost 4 bases and J 8 bases, leaving 16 bases between the germline ends. The CDR3 covers 15 residues. As DNA, the CDR3 is TGTGCCAGCAGCCGCGGGACATTCGGGACCAACGTCCTGACTTTC. As protein: CASSRGTFGTNVLTF.